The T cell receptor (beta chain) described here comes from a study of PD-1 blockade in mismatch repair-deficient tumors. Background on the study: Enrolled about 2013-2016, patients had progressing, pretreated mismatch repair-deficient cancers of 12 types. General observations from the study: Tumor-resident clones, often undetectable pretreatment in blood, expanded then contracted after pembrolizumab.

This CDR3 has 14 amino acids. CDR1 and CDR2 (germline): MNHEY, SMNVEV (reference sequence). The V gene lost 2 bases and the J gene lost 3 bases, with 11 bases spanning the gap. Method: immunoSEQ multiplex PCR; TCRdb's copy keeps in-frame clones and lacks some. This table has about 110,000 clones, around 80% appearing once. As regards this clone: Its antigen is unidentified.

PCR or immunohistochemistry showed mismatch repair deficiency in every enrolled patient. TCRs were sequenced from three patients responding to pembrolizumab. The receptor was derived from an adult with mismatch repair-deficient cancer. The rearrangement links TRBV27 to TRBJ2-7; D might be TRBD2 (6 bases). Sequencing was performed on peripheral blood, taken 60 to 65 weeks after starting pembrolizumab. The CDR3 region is CASSLGGFDYEQYF. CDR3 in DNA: TGTGCCAGCAGTTTAGGGGGGTTTGACTACGAGCAGTACTTC.